The source of this T cell receptor (beta chain) is a study of T cell repertoires in cytomegalovirus infection (dated by TCRdb to the late 2010s). A note on the overall study: Peptide stimulations targeted recently identified HLA-C-restricted CMV epitopes, whose presentation resists viral immunomodulation, together with well-studied HLA-B-restricted epitopes. The HLA type of each donor mattered for the analysis, because public TCR beta signatures pointed to carriage of CMV infection along with the matching HLA type.

Reads for this sample came from an Illumina HiSeq 1500. Starting from the raw public reads, TCRdb applied fastp trimming at Q25, assembled clones with MiXCR and retained in-frame beta chains. Here each entry gathers all rows of one CDR3 protein and keeps the most common genes and DNA. Within this sample are roughly 120,000 distinct CDR3 sequences, with 30% to 40% of them counted one time only. 58% of the sample is taken by the ten largest. Between the V and J ends, shortened by 7 bases and 3 bases respectively, the junction contains 9 bases. Reading from cysteine to phenylalanine, the CDR3 counts 12 amino acids. The DNA shown is the 36-base CDR3, in frame from base 1. As encoded in the germline V gene (reference sequence), CDR1 is LNHDA while CDR2 is SQIVND. Comments on this clonotype: What this receptor recognizes is not known. No qualities accompany the bases; no much larger clone lies one base away.

The treatment or condition label, read with the paper, signifies: in vitro stimulation with specific CMV peptide epitopes to enrich CMV-specific T cells. Overall study outcomes, separate from this receptor: In both this cohort and an independent cohort of under 450 donors, the cumulative frequency of public TCR beta family members distinguished carriers of CMV infection plus the relevant HLA type. In the ex vivo response, HLA-C-restricted CMV-specific TCR beta clonotypes were dominant, and in two of eight donors the single most frequent clonotype came from this HLA-C-restricted group.

This material consisted of CD8+ T cells from cultured PBMCs, taken from culture after CMV antigen stimulation. This clonotype was sampled from a human donor in good health (CMV status not recorded). Some clones in this sample may be carry-over from other donors' samples. The sequence is built from TRBV19 and TRBJ1-1, with the D gene not clear enough to name. The DNA reads as follows: TGTGCCAGTATAAGGAGTTACACTGAAGCTTTCTTT. Translated, this is CASIRSYTEAFF.